Here is one T cell receptor (beta chain) with its context. This sample stems from a study of cytomegalovirus exposure and HLA in healthy donors. TCRdb's copy holds only in-frame clones and misses some; the assay was immunoSEQ multiplex PCR. The sample shows about 130,000 clones, 90% of them seen only once. Germline V gene data show CDR1 as SGHTA and CDR2 as FQGTGA. V lost 4 bases to trimming and J lost 0 bases, with 15 bases between them. The length of the CDR3 is 16 residues. This chain uses TRBV7-3 with TRBJ1-2, with D maybe TRBD1 (5 bases). Sequenced sample: PBMCs. The source is a woman between 25 and 40 years old in good health and CMV-seropositive. The CDR3 region has the DNA TGTGCCAGCAGCTCCTTGGGGGGAAAGACTAACTATGGCTACACCTTC. Residues: CASSSLGGKTNYGYTF. Full variable domain (rest looked up from reference TRBV7-3 and TRBJ1-2): GAGVSQTPSNKVTEKGKYVELRCDPISGHTALYWYRQSLGQGPEFLIYFQGTGAADDSGLPNDRFFAVRPEGSVSTLKIQRTERGDSAVYLCASSSLGGKTNYGYTFGSGTRLTVV.